A selection of T cell receptor beta chains follows, all from one sample in a study of control samples from healthy donors and cancer patients. Repertoires were generated with immunoSEQ multiplex PCR, while TCRdb's copy carries only in-frame clones and drops some. Of 95,000 to 130,000 clones in the sample, roughly nine tenths were seen once. Sequences were obtained from PBMCs. The receptors derive from a woman between 45 and 65 years old with colorectal cancer. Each CDR3 is given with its conserved first and last residue. The order of the fields is CDR3 DNA, CDR3 protein, J gene, clone size, D gene, V gene. The D gene is left open where the match is weak. Rows may omit the clone size; those that give it use once, few, many or a size class.

CDR3nt: TGCGCCAGCAGCTTGGGGGGACAGGGCTACGAGCAGTACTTC
CDR3aa: CASSLGGQGYEQYF
j_gene: TRBJ2-7
abundance: -
d_gene: TRBD1
v_gene: TRBV5-1

CDR3nt: TGTGCCAGCAGAGGAGGGGCGGGTAGCAATCAGCCCCAGCATTTT
CDR3aa: CASRGGAGSNQPQHF
j_gene: TRBJ1-5
abundance: -
d_gene: -
v_gene: TRBV6-5

CDR3nt: TGCGCCAGCAGCTTGGCGGAGAGGCAGCCCCAGCATTTT
CDR3aa: CASSLAERQPQHF
j_gene: TRBJ1-5
abundance: -
d_gene: -
v_gene: TRBV5-1

CDR3nt: TGTGCCACCAGTGGGGCGGGGTTGGACGGAGCTTTCTTT
CDR3aa: CATSGAGLDGAFF
j_gene: TRBJ1-1
abundance: -
d_gene: -
v_gene: TRBV24-1

CDR3nt: TGTGCCAGCAGTTACTCGAGAGGGGGACAGCCCTACGAGCAGTACTTC
CDR3aa: CASSYSRGGQPYEQYF
j_gene: TRBJ2-7
abundance: -
d_gene: TRBD1
v_gene: TRBV6-6

CDR3nt: TGTGCCAGCAGCAAACTAGCGGGAGATCAAGAGACCCAGTACTTC
CDR3aa: CASSKLAGDQETQYF
j_gene: TRBJ2-5
abundance: -
d_gene: TRBD2
v_gene: TRBV7-7

CDR3nt: TGTGCCATCAGTGAGGCCTTATACAATGAGCAGTTCTTC
CDR3aa: CAISEALYNEQFF
j_gene: TRBJ2-1
abundance: -
d_gene: -
v_gene: TRBV10-3

CDR3nt: TGTGCCAGCAGCCAGCAATACAATGAGCAGTTCTTC
CDR3aa: CASSQQYNEQFF
j_gene: TRBJ2-1
abundance: once
d_gene: -
v_gene: TRBV28

CDR3nt: TGTGCCAGTAGGGCTCTCGGAAATGAGCAGTTCTTC
CDR3aa: CASRALGNEQFF
j_gene: TRBJ2-1
abundance: once
d_gene: -
v_gene: TRBV19

CDR3nt: TGTGCCAGCAGTCCCAACAAAGGGGGCAATCAGCCCCAGCATTTT
CDR3aa: CASSPNKGGNQPQHF
j_gene: TRBJ1-5
abundance: -
d_gene: -
v_gene: TRBV6-5

CDR3nt: TGTGCCAGCTCACCACCGCTACAGTTCTCTGGAAACACCATATATTTT
CDR3aa: CASSPPLQFSGNTIYF
j_gene: TRBJ1-3
abundance: -
d_gene: -
v_gene: TRBV18

CDR3nt: TGTGCCAGCAGTTGGGACAGGGCTCCCTACGAGCAGTACTTC
CDR3aa: CASSWDRAPYEQYF
j_gene: TRBJ2-7
abundance: -
d_gene: TRBD1
v_gene: TRBV28

CDR3nt: TGTGCCAGCAGCTTAGATGCTAGCTCGGCCTACGAGCAGTACTTC
CDR3aa: CASSLDASSAYEQYF
j_gene: TRBJ2-7
abundance: once
d_gene: -
v_gene: TRBV7-2

CDR3nt: TGTGCCAGCGGCAACCCGACAGGGGGCATGAACACTGAAGCTTTCTTT
CDR3aa: CASGNPTGGMNTEAFF
j_gene: TRBJ1-1
abundance: -
d_gene: TRBD1
v_gene: TRBV3-1/TRBV3-2

CDR3nt: TGTGCCAGCACACCCCGGGCGGGCTCCTACAATGAGCAGTTCTTC
CDR3aa: CASTPRAGSYNEQFF
j_gene: TRBJ2-1
abundance: -
d_gene: -
v_gene: TRBV7-8

CDR3nt: TGCAGCGTTGTTCAGCTCTACAATGAGCAGTTCTTC
CDR3aa: CSVVQLYNEQFF
j_gene: TRBJ2-1
abundance: -
d_gene: -
v_gene: TRBV29-1

CDR3nt: TGTGCCAGCAGCTTAGAAGGGCCCGAGACCCAGTACTTC
CDR3aa: CASSLEGPETQYF
j_gene: TRBJ2-5
abundance: -
d_gene: -
v_gene: TRBV7-9

CDR3nt: TGTGCCAGCAGCTCCCAGGGGGGGACCTATGGCTACACCTTC
CDR3aa: CASSSQGGTYGYTF
j_gene: TRBJ1-2
abundance: -
d_gene: TRBD1
v_gene: TRBV5-4

CDR3nt: TGCGCCAGCAGCGATGGACAGGGCGTCACAGATACGCAGTATTTT
CDR3aa: CASSDGQGVTDTQYF
j_gene: TRBJ2-3
abundance: -
d_gene: TRBD1
v_gene: TRBV10-1

CDR3nt: TGTGCCAGCAGTTACCACCCAAGGGGAGGGGACTATGGCTACACCTTC
CDR3aa: CASSYHPRGGDYGYTF
j_gene: TRBJ1-2
abundance: -
d_gene: -
v_gene: TRBV6-6

CDR3nt: TGTGCCAGTAGTATATGGAGGAGCTCTGGAAACACCATATATTTT
CDR3aa: CASSIWRSSGNTIYF
j_gene: TRBJ1-3
abundance: once
d_gene: -
v_gene: TRBV19

CDR3nt: TGTGCTAGTGGTTTGTGGGGGGACAGAATGTACGGGAAGTACACTGAAGCTTTCTTT
CDR3aa: CASGLWGDRMYGKYTEAFF
j_gene: TRBJ1-1
abundance: -
d_gene: TRBD1
v_gene: TRBV12-5

CDR3nt: TGTGCCAGCAGTTGGGAGGGGACACAGCCCCAGCATTTT
CDR3aa: CASSWEGTQPQHF
j_gene: TRBJ1-5
abundance: few
d_gene: -
v_gene: TRBV28

CDR3nt: TGTGCCAGCAGCCAAGATCGTAGGGCCCCAAATGGCTACACCTTC
CDR3aa: CASSQDRRAPNGYTF
j_gene: TRBJ1-2
abundance: -
d_gene: -
v_gene: TRBV3-1/TRBV3-2

CDR3nt: TGCGCCAGCAGCTTGGGCGATTACCTGGGTGGGACGGATCCAACTAATGAAAAACTGTTTTTT
CDR3aa: CASSLGDYLGGTDPTNEKLFF
j_gene: TRBJ1-4
abundance: -
d_gene: -
v_gene: TRBV5-1

CDR3nt: TGTGCCACCAGCAGAGAACGGCACAGCAATCAGCCCCAGCATTTT
CDR3aa: CATSRERHSNQPQHF
j_gene: TRBJ1-5
abundance: once
d_gene: -
v_gene: TRBV15

CDR3nt: TGTGCCAGCAGTTACTCCGGGGGTGAAGCTTTCTTT
CDR3aa: CASSYSGGEAFF
j_gene: TRBJ1-1
abundance: -
d_gene: -
v_gene: TRBV6-5

CDR3nt: TGTGCCACCAGCAGGGCGCGGGGCTCGGCAGAGACCCAGTACTTC
CDR3aa: CATSRARGSAETQYF
j_gene: TRBJ2-5
abundance: -
d_gene: -
v_gene: TRBV15

CDR3nt: TGTGCCACCAGCAACCCATCCGGGACAGGGGCCCACGAGCAGTACTTC
CDR3aa: CATSNPSGTGAHEQYF
j_gene: TRBJ2-7
abundance: few
d_gene: TRBD1
v_gene: TRBV15

CDR3nt: TGTGCCAGCAGTTTGGCACGGGAAAATGAAAAACTGTTTTTT
CDR3aa: CASSLARENEKLFF
j_gene: TRBJ1-4
abundance: -
d_gene: -
v_gene: TRBV28